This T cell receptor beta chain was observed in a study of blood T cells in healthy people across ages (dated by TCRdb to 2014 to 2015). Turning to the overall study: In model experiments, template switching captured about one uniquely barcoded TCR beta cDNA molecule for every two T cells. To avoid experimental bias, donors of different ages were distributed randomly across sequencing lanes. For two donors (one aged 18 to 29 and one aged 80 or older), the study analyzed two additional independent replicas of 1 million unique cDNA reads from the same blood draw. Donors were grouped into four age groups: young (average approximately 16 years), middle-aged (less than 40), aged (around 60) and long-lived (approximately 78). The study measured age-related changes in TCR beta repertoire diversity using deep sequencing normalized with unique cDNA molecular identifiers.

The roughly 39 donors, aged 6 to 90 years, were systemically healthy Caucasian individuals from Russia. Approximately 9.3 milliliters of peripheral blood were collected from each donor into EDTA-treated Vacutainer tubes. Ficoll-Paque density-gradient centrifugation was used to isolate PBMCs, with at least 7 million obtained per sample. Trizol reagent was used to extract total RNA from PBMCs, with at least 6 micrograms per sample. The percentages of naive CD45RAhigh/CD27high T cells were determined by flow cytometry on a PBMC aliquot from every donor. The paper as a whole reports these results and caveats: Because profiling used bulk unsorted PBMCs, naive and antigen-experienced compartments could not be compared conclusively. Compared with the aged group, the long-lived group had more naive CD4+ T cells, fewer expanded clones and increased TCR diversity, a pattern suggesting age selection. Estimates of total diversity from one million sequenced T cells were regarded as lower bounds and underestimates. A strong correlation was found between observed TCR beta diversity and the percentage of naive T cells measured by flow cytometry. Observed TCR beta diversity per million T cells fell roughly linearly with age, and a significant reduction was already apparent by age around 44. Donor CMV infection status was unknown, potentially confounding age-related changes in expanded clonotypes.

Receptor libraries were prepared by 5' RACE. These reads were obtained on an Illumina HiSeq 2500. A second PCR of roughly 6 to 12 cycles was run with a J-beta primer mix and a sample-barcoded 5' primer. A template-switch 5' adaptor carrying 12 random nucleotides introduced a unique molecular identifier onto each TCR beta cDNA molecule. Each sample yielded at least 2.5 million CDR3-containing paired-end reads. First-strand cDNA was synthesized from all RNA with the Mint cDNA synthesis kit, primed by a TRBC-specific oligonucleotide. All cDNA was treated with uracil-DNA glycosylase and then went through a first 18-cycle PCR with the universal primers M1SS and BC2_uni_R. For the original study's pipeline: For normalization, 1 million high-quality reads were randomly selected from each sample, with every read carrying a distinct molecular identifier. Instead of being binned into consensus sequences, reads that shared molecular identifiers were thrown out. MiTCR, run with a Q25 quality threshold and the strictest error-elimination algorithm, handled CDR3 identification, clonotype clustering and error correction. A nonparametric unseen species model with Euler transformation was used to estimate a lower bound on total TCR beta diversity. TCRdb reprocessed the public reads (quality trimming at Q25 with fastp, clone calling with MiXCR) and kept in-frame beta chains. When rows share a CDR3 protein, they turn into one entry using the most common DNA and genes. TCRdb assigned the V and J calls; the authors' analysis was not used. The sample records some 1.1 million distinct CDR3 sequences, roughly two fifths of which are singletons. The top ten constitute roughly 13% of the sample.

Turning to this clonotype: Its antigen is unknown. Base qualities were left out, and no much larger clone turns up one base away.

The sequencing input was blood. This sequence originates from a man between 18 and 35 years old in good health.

The DNA is TGTGCCAGCAGCTTAACCAGGGTCCCTAACTATGGCTACACCTTC. Its product reads: CASSLTRVPNYGYTF. The chain is made from TRBV7-3 and TRBJ1-2, and possibly TRBD1, on 5 matching bases. Per the germline V gene, SGHTA is the CDR1 and FQGTGA is the CDR2. Trimming takes 0 bases from V and 0 bases from J, and the germline ends sit 8 bases apart. Its CDR3 holds 15 amino acids, cysteine through phenylalanine. Only the CDR3 portion is preserved as DNA: 45 bases, with reading frame beginning at the first base. The full variable domain, completed from the reference TRBV7-3 and TRBJ1-2 proteins outside the CDR3, reads GAGVSQTPSNKVTEKGKYVELRCDPISGHTALYWYRQSLGQGPEFLIYFQGTGAADDSGLPNDRFFAVRPEGSVSTLKIQRTERGDSAVYLCASSLTRVPNYGYTFGSGTRLTVV.